The 19 T cell receptor beta chains below all came from one sample that was sequenced in a study of vaccination and CD4 T cells after COVID-19. As to treatment: approximately 10-day PBMC culture with coronavirus spike peptide pools or control peptides (ViraFEST assay). For these receptors, no antigen is known. Sequencing of cultured CD4+ T cell DNA used the Oncomine TCR Beta short-read assay. TCRdb redid the calling of the PCR reads with MiXCR, one entry per CDR3 protein. The table lists roughly 3,900 distinct CDR3 sequences, 60% to 80% of them singletons, with less than 40% in the top ten. The sequencing input was CD4+ T cells from blood, cultured in vitro. These receptors all come from a human donor who had recovered from COVID-19.

CDR3 bases: TGTGCCATCATGTCCCAGCGCGAGCAGTACTTC. As protein: CAIMSQREQYF. V gene TRBV10-3 combines with J gene TRBJ2-7; unclear D gene. V lost 7 bases and J 6 bases, leaving 10 bases between the germline ends. CDR1 and CDR2 from the germline V gene are ENHRY and SYGVKD. This CDR3 comprises 11 residues.

The chain combines TRBV12-3 or TRBV12-4 with TRBJ1-5; 10 bases map to TRBD1. V gave up 5 bases and J gave up 4 bases; unmatched junction bases: 5. The CDR3 has 15 amino acids. The CDR3 loop reads CASSRGQGRNQPQHF. In DNA, the CDR3 is TGTGCCAGCAGTAGGGGACAGGGGCGTAATCAGCCCCAGCATTTT.

The chain carries TRBV9 and TRBJ2-3, with 11 positions matching TRBD2. Germline lookup yields CDR1 SGDLS and CDR2 YYNGEE. CDR3 size: 17 residues. With 1 base clipped from V and 0 bases from J, the junction kept 4 bases outside the gene matches. The CDR3 coding sequence is TGTGCCAGCAGCGTAACTAGCGGGGGCGATAGCACAGATACGCAGTATTTT. This gives the protein CASSVTSGGDSTDTQYF.

The rearrangement links TRBV12-3 or TRBV12-4 to TRBJ2-5; D is uncertain. The CDR3 spans 14 residues. Between the trimmed V and J ends, which lost 3 bases and 5 bases, there was a span of 13 bases. The CDR3 here is CASSFLARGETQYF. DNA of the CDR3: TGTGCCAGCAGTTTTTTGGCCCGCGGCGAGACCCAGTACTTC.

The chain carries TRBV7-9 and TRBJ1-2; tentative D call: TRBD1 (6 bases). V lost 3 bases and J lost 6, with 23 bases in between. The CDR3 loop spans 17 amino acids. Per germline, CDR1 SEHNR and CDR2 FQNEAQ (reference sequence). The CDR3 reads CASSLGSGAGAADGYTF. CDR3 DNA sequence: TGTGCCAGCAGCTTGGGAAGCGGGGCAGGGGCAGCGGATGGCTACACCTTC. Drawing the rest from reference TRBV7-9 and TRBJ1-2, the complete variable domain is DTGVSQNPRHKITKRGQNVTFRCDPISEHNRLYWYRQTLGQGPEFLTYFQNEAQLEKSRLLSDRFSAERPKGSFSTLEIQRTEQGDSAMYLCASSLGSGAGAADGYTFGSGTRLTVV.

By share, this clonotype ranks as hyperexpanded (1% or more). This sequence joins TRBV2 and TRBJ2-3; TRBD2 agrees at 7 bases. V was pared by 4 bases and J by 3 bases, with 1 base of the junction left unmatched. The CDR3 consists of 13 residues. Germline V CDR1 and CDR2: SNHLY, FYNNEI. The CDR3 DNA reads as TGTGCCAGCAGTGGGGAGGGGACAGATACGCAGTATTTT. Translated, it gives CASSGEGTDTQYF. The full variable domain, rest sourced from reference TRBV2 and TRBJ2-3, is EPEVTQTPSHQVTQMGQEVILRCVPISNHLYFYWYRQILGQKVEFLVSFYNNEISEKSEIFDDQFSVERPDGSNFTLKIRSTKLEDSAMYFCASSGEGTDTQYFGPGTRLTVL.

The chain joins TRBV27 to TRBJ1-6, with D maybe TRBD1 (5 bases). Trimming removed 2 bases from V and 10 bases from J, with 12 bases in between. The CDR3 has 14 amino acids. Per germline, CDR1 MNHEY and CDR2 SMNVEV (reference sequence). The CDR3 DNA sequence: TGTGCCAGCAGTTTAAGACAGTTGAGCTCACCCCTCCACTTT. It encodes CASSLRQLSSPLHF.

V gene TRBV20-1 combines with J gene TRBJ1-1, with unresolved D. Germline CDR1 reads DFQATT; CDR2 reads SNEGSKA (reference sequence). The ends were cut back, 1 base at V and 1 base at J, with 10 bases in the middle. The CDR3 extends over 14 amino acids. The CDR3 loop reads CSARGHTGNTEAFF. The CDR3 DNA follows: TGCAGTGCTAGAGGGCACACTGGGAACACTGAAGCTTTCTTT.

The genes are TRBV20-1 and TRBJ2-3; 7 bases match TRBD2. Germline-derived CDR1 and CDR2 are DFQATT and SNEGSKA (reference sequence). The V gene end was trimmed by 2 bases and the J gene end by 0 bases; junction bases not matched to a gene: 20. This CDR3 is built from 20 residues. CDR3 in amino acids: CSARRPPSSQIAGSTDTQYF. Written as DNA, the CDR3 is TGCAGTGCTAGAAGGCCCCCGAGTTCCCAAATAGCGGGTAGCACAGATACGCAGTATTTT.

This chain joins TRBV11-2 and TRBJ2-3, with 9 bases identical to TRBD2. The CDR3 contains 16 residues. Germline assignment: CDR1 SGHAT and CDR2 FQNNGV. The junction had 11 bases not matched to a gene; V was cut back by 1 base and J by 9 bases. The CDR3 spells CASSLVSGGTTRTQYF. As DNA, the CDR3 is TGTGCCAGCAGCTTAGTTAGCGGGGGTACCACGCGGACGCAGTATTTT.

V usage is TRBV2 and J usage is TRBJ1-5, with 9 nucleotides matching TRBD1. Germline CDR1 is SNHLY and CDR2 is FYNNEI. The CDR3 length is 13 residues. J was trimmed by 7 bases and V by 6 bases; bases with no gene match: 4. CDR3 loop: CASSGTGYQPQHF. The CDR3, as DNA: TGTGCCAGCAGCGGGACAGGGTACCAGCCCCAGCATTTT. Full variable domain (rest looked up from reference TRBV2 and TRBJ1-5): EPEVTQTPSHQVTQMGQEVILRCVPISNHLYFYWYRQILGQKVEFLVSFYNNEISEKSEIFDDQFSVERPDGSNFTLKIRSTKLEDSAMYFCASSGTGYQPQHFGDGTRLSIL.

The CDR3 nucleotides are TGTGCCTGGAGTGTGGCGGGTCGGGCGGCCCAAGGATCGCAGTATTTT. Protein sequence: CAWSVAGRAAQGSQYF. The rearrangement links TRBV30 to TRBJ2-3; TRBD2 might be the D (5 bases). This CDR3 comprises 16 residues. Germline lookup yields CDR1 GTSNPN and CDR2 SVGIG (reference sequence). V dropped 0 bases and J dropped 10 bases, with 23 bases sitting between them.

This rearrangement joins TRBV20-1 to TRBJ1-1, with a possible D match to TRBD1 (5 bases). V shed 1 base and J shed 3 bases, with 6 bases lying between them. The germline CDR1 and CDR2 sequences are DFQATT and SNEGSKA (reference sequence). This CDR3 contains 12 residues. The CDR3 spells CSARGGDTEAFF. Here the CDR3 DNA reads TGCAGTGCTAGAGGGGGGGACACTGAAGCTTTCTTT.

This clonotype is labeled hyperexpanded. The CDR3 region is CASSLVPGNYGYTF. The CDR3 DNA reads as TGTGCCAGCAGCTTAGTCCCCGGGAACTATGGCTACACCTTC. The chain has TRBV7-9 and TRBJ1-2; D not resolved. The germline V gene has CDR1 SEHNR and CDR2 FQNEAQ (reference sequence). The CDR3 has 14 amino acids. V was cut by 1 base and J by 2 bases, with 8 bases left in between.

J is TRBJ2-7 and V is TRBV15, with 12 bases aligning to TRBD1. The CDR3 runs 16 residues. V was pared by 4 bases and J by 2 bases, with 6 bases of the junction left unmatched. Looked up from germline, CDR1 is LNHNV and CDR2 is YYDKDF (reference sequence). The CDR3 protein is CATSNSGTGGPYEQYF. The CDR3 DNA follows: TGTGCCACCAGCAATTCTGGGACAGGGGGCCCCTACGAGCAGTACTTC.

The genes are TRBV6-5 and TRBJ1-4, with a tentative D call TRBD1 (5 bases). Germline CDR1 reads MNHEY; CDR2 reads SVGAGI. This CDR3 is 13 amino acids long. V was cut by 2 bases and J by 11 bases, with 12 bases left in between. The CDR3 is CASSYGLGAKLFF. The DNA for the CDR3 is TGTGCCAGCAGTTACGGGTTAGGGGCTAAACTGTTTTTT.

The V gene is TRBV5-1, the J gene TRBJ1-2; unclear D gene. This CDR3 comprises 13 residues. The germline V gene has CDR1 SGHRS and CDR2 YFSETQ. V was cut by 1 base and J by 1 base, with 5 bases left in between. The CDR3 sequence: CASSLISNYGYTF. CDR3 bases: TGCGCCAGCAGCTTGATCAGTAACTATGGCTACACCTTC.

V is TRBV6-1 and J is TRBJ2-7, with a tentative D call TRBD2 (7 bases). CDR1 is MNHNS, CDR2 SASEGT, per germline. This CDR3 comprises 13 residues. Between the trimmed V and J ends, which lost 5 bases and 2 bases, there was a span of 10 bases. The CDR3 DNA reads TGTGCCAGCAGTCCCGGGGGGCCCTACGAGCAGTACTTC. Its translation: CASSPGGPYEQYF.

V usage is TRBV6-1 and J usage is TRBJ1-6; D may be TRBD1 (5 bases). V lost 2 bases and J 4 bases, leaving 12 bases between the germline ends. Per germline, CDR1 MNHNS and CDR2 SASEGT. The CDR3 has 16 residues. CDR3 loop: CASSEMRGRYNSPLHF. The CDR3 DNA is TGTGCCAGCAGTGAAATGCGGGGGAGGTATAATTCACCCCTCCACTTT.